Below, 3 T cell receptor beta chains from the same sample are listed, as sequenced in a study of T cell repertoires in cytomegalovirus infection. One entry per CDR3 protein results from TCRdb running MiXCR on the reads. The sample holds around 740,000 distinct CDR3 sequences, roughly a third seen once. Sequenced sample: PBMCs. All receptors come from a human donor in good health (CMV status not recorded). Some clones in this sample may be carry-over from other donors' samples.

This clonotype was counted at least ten times. The chain joins TRBV7-9 to TRBJ2-7; D might be TRBD1 (6 bases). The V end was cut by 4 bases, the J end by 4 bases, with 23 bases between. The CDR3 has 17 amino acids. Germline CDR1 is SEHNR and CDR2 is FQNEAQ (reference sequence). CDR3 residues: CASSSTQSYRERYEQYF. CDR3 sequence (DNA): TGTGCCAGCAGCTCCACCCAATCATACAGGGAGAGGTACGAGCAGTACTTC.

This clonotype has just one count. The junction differs from germline at one of its ends, possibly a read error. The J gene is TRBJ1-1, the V gene TRBV7-6; tentatively, D is TRBD1 (5 bases). The CDR3 sequence is 13 residues long. CDR1 and CDR2 from the germline V gene are SGHVS and FNYEAQ. The CDR3 is CASSLDTNTESFF. CDR3 DNA sequence: TGTGCCAGCAGCTTGGACACGAACACTGAATCTTTCTTT.

This clonotype was seen only a few times. The CDR3 here is CASSLRQGALYGYTF. The CDR3 DNA follows: TGTGCCAGCAGCTTACGGCAGGGGGCTTTGTATGGCTACACCTTC. The V and J genes are TRBV7-2 and TRBJ1-2; 8 nucleotides line up with TRBD1. V was clipped by 2 bases and J by 5 bases; unmatched bases: 7. The CDR3 is made up of 15 amino acids. Germline V lookup: CDR1 SGHTA, CDR2 FQGNSA.